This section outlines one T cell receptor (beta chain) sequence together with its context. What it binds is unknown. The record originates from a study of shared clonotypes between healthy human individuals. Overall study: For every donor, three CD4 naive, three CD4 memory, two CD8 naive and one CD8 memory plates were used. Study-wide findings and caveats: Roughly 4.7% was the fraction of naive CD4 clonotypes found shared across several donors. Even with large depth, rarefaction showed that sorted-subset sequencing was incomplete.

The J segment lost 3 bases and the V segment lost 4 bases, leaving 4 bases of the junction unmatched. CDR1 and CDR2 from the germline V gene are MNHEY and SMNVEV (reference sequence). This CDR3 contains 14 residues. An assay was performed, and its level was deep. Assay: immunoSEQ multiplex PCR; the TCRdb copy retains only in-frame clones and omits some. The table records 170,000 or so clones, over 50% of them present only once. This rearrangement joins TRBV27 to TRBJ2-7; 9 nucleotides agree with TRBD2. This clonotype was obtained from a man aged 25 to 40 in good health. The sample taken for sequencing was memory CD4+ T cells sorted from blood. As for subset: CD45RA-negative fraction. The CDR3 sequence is CASSSLAGNYEQYF. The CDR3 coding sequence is TGTGCCAGCAGTTCGCTAGCGGGGAACTACGAGCAGTACTTC.